These 32 T cell receptor beta chains share one sample of origin, sequenced in a study of shared clonotypes between healthy human individuals. TCRdb keeps only in-frame clones here, not all; method: immunoSEQ multiplex PCR. The repertoire has approximately 2.5 million clones, 80% to 95% of them found once; the top ten carry roughly 0.36%. Input material: naive CD4+ T cells from PBMCs. Regarding subset: CD45RA+ positively selected. Every receptor here comes from a man younger than 35 in good health. Some clones in this sample may be carry-over from other donors' samples.

This chain's CDR3 is CASRTGTGLYEQYF. CDR3 coding DNA: TGTGCCAGCAGGACCGGGACAGGTCTCTACGAGCAGTACTTC. V gene TRBV7-9 combines with J gene TRBJ2-7; 8 nucleotides agree with TRBD1. In germline, CDR1 is SEHNR, CDR2 FQNEAQ (reference sequence). The CDR3 runs 14 residues. V trimming: 6 bases; J trimming: 3 bases; junction bases outside the gene matches: 7.

In its sample, this clone was seen once. The chain couples TRBV10-1 to TRBJ2-4, with unresolved D. The germline V gene encodes CDR1 WNHNN and CDR2 SYGVQD (reference sequence). V was clipped by 0 bases and J by 7 bases, with 7 bases between them. The CDR3 sequence is 13 residues long. The DNA for the CDR3 is TGCGCCAGCAGTGAGTCGGTGGGGAACATTCAGTACTTC. Its translation is CASSESVGNIQYF.

This clone was found once. V and J are TRBV28 and TRBJ1-1, with D tentatively TRBD1 (5 bases). V lost 6 bases, J lost 0 bases, and 11 bases lay in between. CDR3 length: 14 amino acids. Germline loops: CDR1 MDHEN, CDR2 SYDVKM. The CDR3 sequence: CASRDGGVNTEAFF. The CDR3 DNA follows: TGTGCCAGCAGGGACGGAGGGGTGAACACTGAAGCTTTCTTT.

The V call is TRBV13, the J call TRBJ2-1; D not resolved. The CDR3 runs to 13 residues. Germline CDR1 reads PRHDT; CDR2 reads FYEKMQ (reference sequence). The germline V and J ends were trimmed by 0 bases and 6 bases, with 6 bases remaining between them. The CDR3: CASSLGSGNEQFF. The CDR3 DNA reads TGTGCCAGCAGCTTAGGCTCCGGCAATGAGCAGTTCTTC.

The chain combines TRBV27 with TRBJ2-3; D is uncertain. The CDR3 has 13 amino acids. The germline V gene has CDR1 MNHEY and CDR2 SMNVEV (reference sequence). V lost 6 bases, J lost 5 bases, and 12 bases lay in between. In DNA form, the CDR3 reads TGTGCCAGCAGCCCCCTAGTAGGAGATACGCAGTATTTT. Protein sequence: CASSPLVGDTQYF.

The V call is TRBV28, the J call TRBJ2-7; D is tentatively TRBD1 or TRBD2 (5 bases each). Trimming took 7 bases from V and 2 from J, leaving 15 bases between them. The CDR3 has 14 amino acids. Looked up from germline, CDR1 is MDHEN and CDR2 is SYDVKM. The CDR3 protein is CASTTGTETYEQYF. The CDR3, as DNA: TGTGCCAGCACCACCGGGACCGAGACCTACGAGCAGTACTTC.

V is TRBV7-9 and J is TRBJ2-1, with a tentative D call TRBD2 (5 bases). Trimming removed 7 bases at V and 4 bases at J, with 11 bases between. Germline-derived CDR1 and CDR2 are SEHNR and FQNEAQ (reference sequence). The CDR3 has 13 amino acids. The chain's CDR3 is CASTLAVYNEQFF. The CDR3 coding sequence is TGTGCCAGCACCCTAGCAGTTTACAATGAGCAGTTCTTC. The full variable domain, in which reference TRBV7-9 and TRBJ2-1 provide the parts outside the CDR3, is DTGVSQNPRHKITKRGQNVTFRCDPISEHNRLYWYRQTLGQGPEFLTYFQNEAQLEKSRLLSDRFSAERPKGSFSTLEIQRTEQGDSAMYLCASTLAVYNEQFFGPGTRLTVL.

The V and J genes are TRBV5-4 and TRBJ2-1, with D unclear. V lost 1 base, J lost 3 bases, and 11 bases lay in between. CDR3 length equals 15 residues. The germline gives CDR1 SGHNT, CDR2 YYREEE (reference sequence). CDR3: CASSLFAVSYNEQFF. CDR3 nucleotides: TGTGCCAGCAGCTTGTTTGCGGTAAGCTACAATGAGCAGTTCTTC.

The chain links TRBV2 to TRBJ2-5, with 9 nucleotides matching TRBD2. CDR1 and CDR2 from the germline V gene are SNHLY and FYNNEI. The ends lost 4 bases at V and 2 bases at J; junction bases unmatched: 5. This CDR3 has 15 amino acids. The CDR3 sequence: CASSVYAGGQETQYF. As DNA, the CDR3 is TGTGCCAGCAGTGTATATGCGGGAGGGCAAGAGACCCAGTACTTC.

The CDR3 bases are TGTGCCAGCAGCTCGGGCAACGGGAGGGGAACAGATACGCAGTATTTT. Residues: CASSSGNGRGTDTQYF. The rearrangement uses TRBV5-8 and TRBJ2-3, with 8 bases that match TRBD2. CDR1 SGHTS and CDR2 YDEGEE come from the germline V gene. After removal of 3 bases from V and 3 bases from J, the junction contained 9 bases not matched to a gene. The CDR3 totals 16 residues.

V usage is TRBV28 and J usage is TRBJ1-1; perhaps TRBD1 as D (6 bases). There are 14 residues in the CDR3. Germline V gene data show CDR1 as MDHEN and CDR2 as SYDVKM. Trimming pared 5 bases from V and 6 bases from J, leaving 16 bases between. CDR3 DNA sequence: TGTGCCAGCAGTCAGACGGGGGGCCGCGCTGAAGCTTTCTTT. This gives the protein CASSQTGGRAEAFF.

This sequence joins TRBV7-7 and TRBJ2-5; D remains ambiguous. Germline lookup yields CDR1 SSHAT and CDR2 FNYEAQ (reference sequence). V was pared by 5 bases and J by 5 bases, with 12 bases between. CDR3 size: 13 residues. The CDR3 sequence: CASSPRRKETQYF. CDR3 DNA: TGTGCCAGCAGCCCGCGCAGAAAGGAGACCCAGTACTTC. Complete variable domain (other parts from reference TRBV7-7 and TRBJ2-5): GAGVSQSPRYKVTKRGQDVTLRCDPISSHATLYWYQQALGQGPEFLTYFNYEAQPDKSGLPSDRFSAERPEGSISTLTIQRTEQRDSAMYRCASSPRRKETQYFGPGTRLLVL.

This chain joins TRBV5-1 and TRBJ1-2; TRBD1 aligns across 9 bases. Germline assignment: CDR1 SGHRS and CDR2 YFSETQ. Germline trimming cut 4 bases from V and 5 bases from J; bases unmatched to any gene: 3. There are 13 residues in the CDR3. CDR3 amino acids: CASSADRGYGYTF. The CDR3 coding sequence is TGCGCCAGCAGCGCGGACAGGGGATATGGCTACACCTTC.

The chain couples TRBV6-5 to TRBJ2-3, with D unclear. V lost 2 bases to trimming and J lost 8 bases, with 11 bases between them. CDR3 length: 13 residues. The V gene's germline CDR1 is MNHEY and CDR2 SVGAGI. CDR3 nucleotide sequence: TGTGCCAGCAGTTACGGGCGTTTTGGTACGCAGTATTTT. Translating it yields CASSYGRFGTQYF.

V gene TRBV2 combines with J gene TRBJ2-2; 7 positions match TRBD1. J lost 0 bases, V lost 8 bases, and 3 bases had no gene match. The germline gives CDR1 SNHLY, CDR2 FYNNEI. CDR3 length equals 14 residues. The CDR3, as DNA: TGTGCCAGCGGAGACAGGGCGAACACCGGGGAGCTGTTTTTT. Amino acid sequence: CASGDRANTGELFF.

CDR3 nucleotide sequence: TGCGCCAGCAGCTTGGTTCACAATTCCTACGAGCAGTACTTC. Its protein product is CASSLVHNSYEQYF. The V gene is TRBV5-1, the J gene TRBJ2-7; no definite D call. Trimming took off 0 bases at V and 1 base at J, with 8 bases between the two ends. This CDR3 has 14 residues. Germline loops: CDR1 SGHRS, CDR2 YFSETQ.

The rearrangement links TRBV6-1 to TRBJ2-7; 7 nucleotides match TRBD1. The CDR3 contains 14 residues. Per the germline V gene, CDR1 is MNHNS and CDR2 is SASEGT. The V and J ends lost 2 bases and 0 bases, in that order; junction bases with no gene match: 1. The DNA of the CDR3 is TGTGCCAGCAGTGAACAGGGGGTCTCCTACGAGCAGTACTTC. Protein sequence: CASSEQGVSYEQYF.

J is TRBJ2-7 and V is TRBV4-1; 7 bases match TRBD1. Germline V gives CDR1 MGHRA, CDR2 YSYEKL. The V segment lost 1 base and the J segment 4 bases; nucleotides outside the gene matches: 7. There are 15 residues in the CDR3. CDR3 region: CASSQGTGLGYEQYF. The CDR3 DNA is TGCGCCAGCAGCCAAGGGACAGGTCTTGGTTACGAGCAGTACTTC.

The chain employs TRBV6-1 and TRBJ1-1, with TRBD1 identical over 8 bases. Trimming took 6 bases from V and 3 from J; bases not matched to a gene: 3. The germline V gene has CDR1 MNHNS and CDR2 SASEGT. The CDR3 runs 13 residues. This CDR3 reads CASRLTGDTEAFF. The CDR3 DNA sequence: TGTGCCAGCAGACTGACAGGGGACACTGAAGCTTTCTTT.

The CDR3 protein is CASSFMGGGNQPQHF. In DNA, the CDR3 is TGCGCCAGCAGCTTTATGGGGGGTGGCAATCAGCCCCAGCATTTT. V usage is TRBV5-1 and J usage is TRBJ1-5; perhaps TRBD1 as D (5 bases). V dropped 2 bases and J dropped 2 bases, with 11 bases sitting between them. Germline assignment: CDR1 SGHRS and CDR2 YFSETQ. This CDR3 comprises 15 residues. The full variable domain, rest sourced from reference TRBV5-1 and TRBJ1-5, is KAGVTQTPRYLIKTRGQQVTLSCSPISGHRSVSWYQQTPGQGLQFLFEYFSETQRNKGNFPGRFSGRQFSNSRSEMNVSTLELGDSALYLCASSFMGGGNQPQHFGDGTRLSIL.

The V and J genes are TRBV5-1 and TRBJ2-1; weak D call: TRBD1 (5 bases). Trimming stripped 4 bases from V and 15 bases from J, with 20 bases between. Germline loops: CDR1 SGHRS, CDR2 YFSETQ. The CDR3 length is 13 residues. In DNA, the CDR3 is TGCGCCAGCAGCCTCCTCCTAGGGGATGGTACGTTCTTC. It yields the protein CASSLLLGDGTFF. The full variable domain, completed using reference TRBV5-1 and TRBJ2-1, is KAGVTQTPRYLIKTRGQQVTLSCSPISGHRSVSWYQQTPGQGLQFLFEYFSETQRNKGNFPGRFSGRQFSNSRSEMNVSTLELGDSALYLCASSLLLGDGTFFGPGTRLTVL.

As concerns this clone: The same CDR3 can be traced to other DNA sequences in this sample. The chain couples TRBV5-1 to TRBJ2-5; TRBD2 is a possible D gene (5 bases). The J call could be wrong; TRBJ2-7 is a better fit for the DNA end. This CDR3 is built from 14 residues. Germline CDR1 reads SGHRS; CDR2 reads YFSETQ. Written as DNA, the CDR3 is TGCGCCAGCAGCTTTGAGGGCGGGCCCTACGAGCAGTACTTC. This sequence encodes CASSFEGGPYEQYF.

This sequence joins TRBV9 and TRBJ2-7; TRBD2 aligns across 8 bases. The CDR3 runs to 15 residues. Germline V gene lookup returns CDR1 SGDLS and CDR2 YYNGEE. V lost 3 bases, J lost 5 bases, and 10 bases stayed unmatched. For the CDR3, the DNA is TGTGCCAGCAGCGCGTCCGGACTAGCTGTTAACGAGCAGTACTTC. Translating it yields CASSASGLAVNEQYF. Looking up the rest from reference TRBV9 and TRBJ2-7 gives the full variable domain: DSGVTQTPKHLITATGQRVTLRCSPRSGDLSVYWYQQSLDQGLQFLIQYYNGEERAKGNILERFSAQQFPDLHSELNLSSLELGDSALYFCASSASGLAVNEQYFGPGTRLTVT.

This clone was detected only once. The V call is TRBV7-8, the J call TRBJ2-1, with 9 bases aligning to TRBD1. Germline CDR1 reads SGHVS; CDR2 reads FQNEAQ. The CDR3 is 14 amino acids. V shed 5 bases, J shed 4 bases, and the junction held 3 bases outside the gene matches. For the CDR3, the DNA is TGTGCCAGCAGCCTGGACAGGGGTTACAATGAGCAGTTCTTC. Translating gives CASSLDRGYNEQFF.

The chain has TRBV2 and TRBJ2-7, with 9 bases aligning to TRBD1. Germline V gives CDR1 SNHLY, CDR2 FYNNEI. This CDR3 comprises 16 residues. V was clipped by 4 bases and J by 2 bases; unmatched bases: 9. CDR3 in amino acids: CASSVFGTGITYEQYF. The CDR3 coding sequence is TGTGCCAGCAGTGTTTTCGGGACAGGGATCACCTACGAGCAGTACTTC.

The chain has TRBV11-3 and TRBJ2-2; D perhaps matches TRBD1 (5 bases). CDR3 length equals 15 residues. Germline V gene lookup returns CDR1 SGHNT and CDR2 YENEEA. V was clipped by 2 bases and J by 4 bases, with 11 bases between them. Here the CDR3 reads CASSLRGKGTGELFF. DNA for the CDR3: TGTGCCAGCAGCTTAAGGGGCAAGGGCACCGGGGAGCTGTTTTTT.

The chain uses TRBV7-9 and TRBJ1-3, with 9 bases that match TRBD1. CDR1 and CDR2 from the germline V gene are SEHNR and FQNEAQ (reference sequence). V dropped 5 bases and J dropped 1; count of bases not matched to a gene: 6. The CDR3 has 16 residues. The CDR3 is CASSRPGTGSGNTIYF. DNA for the CDR3: TGTGCCAGCAGCCGTCCCGGGACAGGGTCTGGAAACACCATATATTTT.

This sequence joins TRBV11-3 and TRBJ2-7; D is ambiguous. Germline values: CDR1 SGHNT, CDR2 YENEEA. This CDR3 is built from 13 residues. Trimming removed 5 bases at V and 2 bases at J, with 10 bases between. This CDR3 reads CASSRREPYEQYF. Here the CDR3 DNA reads TGTGCCAGCAGCCGAAGAGAACCCTACGAGCAGTACTTC.

In this sample, this clone turned up a few times. The J gene is TRBJ1-1, the V gene TRBV5-1; D ambiguous. In germline, CDR1 is SGHRS, CDR2 YFSETQ. This CDR3 is built from 15 residues. V lost 4 bases to trimming and J lost 2 bases, with 15 bases between them. The CDR3 DNA is TGCGCCAGCAGCGAACCCAGACGGACCAACACTGAAGCTTTCTTT. The encoded protein is CASSEPRRTNTEAFF.

A note on this clone: At the DNA level, this CDR3 is encoded by other sequences in the same sample as well. This chain joins TRBV18 and TRBJ2-2; unclear D gene. CDR1 and CDR2 from the germline V gene are KGHSH and LQKENI. Trimming pared 3 bases from V and 8 bases from J, leaving 10 bases between. This CDR3 spans 13 amino acids. The CDR3 bases are TGTGCCAGCTCACCCCGTGACTCGGGGGAGCTGTTTTTT. Translated, it gives CASSPRDSGELFF.

The rearrangement joins TRBV18 to TRBJ2-6; D remains ambiguous. V was pared by 0 bases and J by 3 bases, with 9 bases between. The CDR3 totals 16 residues. Germline V gene data show CDR1 as KGHSH and CDR2 as LQKENI. The DNA for the CDR3 is TGTGCCAGCTCACCACCAGGGTTCGGTGGGGCCAACGTCCTGACTTTC. Protein sequence: CASSPPGFGGANVLTF.

The rearrangement uses TRBV5-4 and TRBJ2-2, with a possible D match to TRBD2 (6 bases). The V end was cut by 4 bases, the J end by 1 base, with 14 bases between. The CDR3 totals 16 residues. Germline values: CDR1 SGHNT, CDR2 YYREEE (reference sequence). The CDR3 bases are TGTGCCAGCAGCCGGGGGAGCAGTTTGAACACCGGGGAGCTGTTTTTT. Translated, it gives CASSRGSSLNTGELFF. The complete variable domain, with remaining parts taken from reference TRBV5-4 and TRBJ2-2, reads ETGVTQSPTHLIKTRGQQVTLRCSSQSGHNTVSWYQQALGQGPQFIFQYYREEENGRGNFPPRFSGLQFPNYSSELNVNALELDDSALYLCASSRGSSLNTGELFFGEGSRLTVL.